This TCR beta chain was recorded in a study of CD8 T cells in ankylosing spondylitis (dated by TCRdb to 2015 to 2018). Concerning the study at large: The study profiled T cell receptor beta repertoires in healthy donors and ankylosing spondylitis patients to find disease-linked TCR variants. The full study cohort comprised about 25 ankylosing spondylitis patients and 85 to 120 healthy donors. Peripheral blood samples were taken, and synovial fluid was additionally collected from ankylosing spondylitis patients. The investigation overall reported the following: The disease-linked clones were reported to be significantly enriched in matched synovial fluid samples from ankylosing spondylitis patients. Some motif variants were previously reported in synovial fluid and blood of reactive arthritis patients, suggesting common disease-initiation mechanisms. In peripheral blood, the disease-linked clones were found at relatively low frequencies and had a CD8+ phenotype. Blood from ankylosing spondylitis patients appeared to be characterized by a TCR beta motif composed of under ten highly homologous amino acid variants.

From the cysteine up to the phenylalanine, the CDR3 has a length of 13 residues. Only the CDR3 DNA is retained, 39 bases long and in frame from the first base. Germline trimming amounts to 5 bases on V and 4 bases on J, with 4 as the count of junction bases outside the gene matches. CDR1 and CDR2, looked up from the germline V gene, are LGHNA and YNFKEQ. At least ten counts were recorded for this clonotype. Which antigen it targets is not known. Base qualities are not at hand, and no much larger clone is one base apart. TCRdb records Illumina HiSeq 2500 as the sequencer. Quantitative 5'-RACE with molecular barcodes was the method used to prepare the TCR beta libraries. The study's processing was this. A new computational method, built on a probabilistic model of VDJ rearrangement, was used to identify disease-linked TCR variants. TCRdb reran the public reads through fastp at Q25 and MiXCR, keeping productive beta chains. Identical CDR3 proteins give one entry, which carries the most common genes and DNA. V and J calls and clone size were set by TCRdb, not the authors. For this sample the table gives roughly 130,000 distinct CDR3 sequences, of which approximately 10% were detected only once. In total, the top ten clones hold more than 3% of the sample.

This clonotype was sampled from a male donor with ankylosing spondylitis or in good health (not recorded which). Input material: blood, either unsorted or a sorted T cell fraction (not recorded which). This chain is built from TRBV4-2 and TRBJ2-7; 8 bases in the middle match TRBD2. CDR3 sequence: CASSKLAAYEQYF. The sequenced DNA: TGTGCCAGCAGCAAACTAGCGGCATACGAGCAGTACTTC.